These 28 T cell receptor beta chains came from one sample sequenced in a study of regulatory T cells in long-lasting Graves disease (dated by TCRdb to the early 2020s). The library relied on multiplex PCR. Instrument used: Illumina HiSeq 4000. To build TCR beta libraries, CDR3 regions were amplified by Arm-PCR using iRepertoire HTBI primers. TCRdb redid the processing of the public reads, applying fastp at Q25 and MiXCR, and retained in-frame beta chains. Each entry is one CDR3 protein sequence, shown with its most common DNA and genes. Counted in this sample were more than 350,000 distinct CDR3 sequences; approximately 15% of them appeared once. The ten largest clones take up 15% to 20% of the sample. In the paper's terms, the time point label means: newly diagnosed GD, antithyroid drugs for less than 3 months. For both TCR sequencing and RNA sequencing, RNA was extracted from PBMCs in TRIzol. These data were likewise used in another study, on T cells in Graves' hyperthyroidism and ophthalmopathy.

The input for sequencing was peripheral blood mononuclear cells (PBMCs), taken at new diagnosis, from a patient treated with antithyroid drugs. Receptors were obtained from a woman in her 30s with Graves disease. Donor details come from another sample of the same person, matched by shared clones.

The chain is built from TRBV5-1 and TRBJ2-5, with D unresolved. V was clipped by 7 bases and J by 2 bases, with 15 bases between them. The germline gives CDR1 SGHRS, CDR2 YFSETQ. This CDR3 spans 14 amino acids. As DNA, the CDR3 is TGCGCCAGCTCCTCTGTGTGGGAACAAGAGACCCAGTACTTC. It encodes CASSSVWEQETQYF. Full variable domain (rest looked up from reference TRBV5-1 and TRBJ2-5): KAGVTQTPRYLIKTRGQQVTLSCSPISGHRSVSWYQQTPGQGLQFLFEYFSETQRNKGNFPGRFSGRQFSNSRSEMNVSTLELGDSALYLCASSSVWEQETQYFGPGTRLLVL.

Only one count was recorded for this clonotype. The chain recombines TRBV5-4 with TRBJ2-5; D tentatively reads TRBD1 or TRBD2 (5 bases each). This CDR3 spans 13 amino acids. Trimming removed 4 bases from V and 5 bases from J, with 12 bases in between. CDR1 and CDR2 from the germline V gene are SGHNT and YYREEE (reference sequence). The CDR3 here is CASSRIGAETQYF. For the CDR3, the DNA is TGTGCCAGCAGCCGGATCGGGGCTGAGACCCAGTACTTC. Full variable domain (rest looked up from reference TRBV5-4 and TRBJ2-5): ETGVTQSPTHLIKTRGQQVTLRCSSQSGHNTVSWYQQALGQGPQFIFQYYREEENGRGNFPPRFSGLQFPNYSSELNVNALELDDSALYLCASSRIGAETQYFGPGTRLLVL.

V is TRBV19 and J is TRBJ2-2; D not certain. The V and J ends lost 4 bases and 0 bases respectively, with 9 bases between them. The CDR3 covers 15 residues. The germline V gene encodes CDR1 LNHDA and CDR2 SQIVND (reference sequence). The CDR3 DNA is TGTGCCAGTAGTAGGTTAGCTACGAACACCGGGGAGCTGTTTTTT. Translation gives CASSRLATNTGELFF.

This clonotype was counted ten times or more. The chain joins TRBV11-2 to TRBJ2-7; a weak D match, TRBD2 (7 bases). The germline V gene has CDR1 SGHAT and CDR2 FQNNGV. The germline V and J ends were trimmed by 1 base and 4 bases, with 29 bases remaining between them. This CDR3 is 20 amino acids long. This CDR3 reads CASSLGRDILSPGRKYEQYF. CDR3 in DNA: TGTGCCAGCAGCTTAGGCCGGGACATTCTCTCTCCCGGGAGGAAATACGAGCAGTACTTC.

The CDR3 sequence is CASSPRLTGTRYNEQYF. CDR3 DNA: TGTGCCAGCAGCCCTCGCCTCACCGGGACTAGATACAATGAGCAGTACTTC. This chain joins TRBV3-1 and TRBJ2-4; 8 positions match TRBD2. With 4 bases clipped from V and 13 bases from J, the junction kept 21 bases outside the gene matches. Germline V gene lookup returns CDR1 LGHDT and CDR2 YNNKEL (reference sequence). The CDR3 extends over 17 amino acids. Together with reference TRBV3-1 and TRBJ2-4, the CDR3 gives the full variable domain: DTAVSQTPKYLVTQMGNDKSIKCEQNLGHDTMYWYKQDSKKFLKIMFSYNNKELIINETVPNRFSPKSPDKAHLNLHINSLELGDSAVYFCASSPRLTGTRYNEQYFGAGTRLSVL.

On this clonotype itself: This likely traces to a read error, being one base from a far larger clone. The chain is built from TRBV11-2 and TRBJ2-1; D remains ambiguous. The tail of the sequence fits TRBJ2-3 better, so the J call may be wrong. This CDR3 is 11 amino acids long. Looked up from germline, CDR1 is SGHAT and CDR2 is FQNNGV. For the CDR3, the DNA is TGTGCCAGCAGGTCGGCGGTTACGCAGTATTTT. The encoded protein is CASRSAVTQYF.

A remark on this clonotype: A much larger clonotype is one base distant, so this may be a read error. The chain couples TRBV6-1 to TRBJ2-3; no reliable D call. Germline CDR1 and CDR2: MNHNS and SASEGT. This CDR3 comprises 14 residues. Trimming removed 4 bases at V and 9 bases at J, with 17 bases between. CDR3 amino acids: CASSAFDDKWTQYF. CDR3 nucleotide sequence: TGTGCCAGCAGTGCGTTTGACGACAAATGGACGCAGTATTTT.

This clonotype was seen many times. The rearrangement joins TRBV28 to TRBJ2-5, with D tentatively TRBD1 (7 bases). CDR3 length equals 15 residues. Germline-derived CDR1 and CDR2 are MDHEN and SYDVKM. V shed 6 bases and J shed 4 bases, with 18 bases lying between them. The CDR3 spells CASSKGAGGGETQYF. The CDR3 bases are TGTGCCAGCAGCAAGGGTGCAGGGGGAGGAGAGACCCAGTACTTC.

This clonotype was recorded a few times. V and J are TRBV5-5 and TRBJ1-6, with D possibly matching TRBD1 (6 bases). There are 16 residues in the CDR3. V was shortened by 6 bases and J by 10 bases, with 23 bases between the two germline ends. Per germline, CDR1 SGHKS and CDR2 YYEKEE (reference sequence). CDR3 bases: TGTGCCAGCACCACCTCGGGTACAGGGATCAACTCACCCCTCCACTTT. Its protein is CASTTSGTGINSPLHF.

The CDR3 DNA reads TGTGCCAGCAGCTCAGAGGTGACGGGTCGCTCCTACGAGCAGTACTTC. It yields the protein CASSSEVTGRSYEQYF. The genes are TRBV7-9 and TRBJ2-7; D call uncertain. Germline V CDR1 and CDR2: SEHNR, FQNEAQ (reference sequence). With 4 bases removed from V and 0 bases from J, the gap between germline ends came to 16 bases. The CDR3 loop spans 16 amino acids.

This chain links TRBV5-1 with TRBJ1-1, with 8 bases aligning to TRBD1. The CDR3 is 14 amino acids. The V gene end was trimmed by 3 bases and the J gene end by 7 bases; junction bases not matched to a gene: 8. Per germline, CDR1 SGHRS and CDR2 YFSETQ. The DNA for the CDR3 is TGCGCCAGCAGCTCTACTCAGGGGGCCGGTGAAGCTTTCTTT. Translation gives CASSSTQGAGEAFF. The full variable domain, rest sourced from reference TRBV5-1 and TRBJ1-1, is KAGVTQTPRYLIKTRGQQVTLSCSPISGHRSVSWYQQTPGQGLQFLFEYFSETQRNKGNFPGRFSGRQFSNSRSEMNVSTLELGDSALYLCASSSTQGAGEAFFGQGTRLTVV.

Notes on this clonotype: This sequence may be a read error, since a much larger clone differs from it by one base. This chain joins TRBV18 and TRBJ1-2, with D unclear. Germline assignment: CDR1 KGHSH and CDR2 LQKENI. The V and J ends lost 3 bases and 8 bases respectively, with 13 bases between them. The CDR3 is made up of 13 amino acids. The CDR3 loop is CASSPAAEEGYTF. CDR3 DNA: TGTGCCAGCTCACCCGCCGCCGAGGAAGGCTACACCTTC.

This clonotype was observed at least ten times. This chain uses TRBV11-2 with TRBJ2-2; D tentatively fits TRBD1 or TRBD2 (5 bases each). The CDR3 consists of 14 residues. Trimming removed 8 bases from V and 7 bases from J, with 17 bases in between. The germline V gene encodes CDR1 SGHAT and CDR2 FQNNGV. In DNA form, the CDR3 reads TGTGCCAGCGGACCTAGTTTGGGACGCGGGGAGCTGTTTTTT. Amino acids: CASGPSLGRGELFF. The variable domain in full, with the rest retrieved from reference TRBV11-2 and TRBJ2-2, is EAGVAQSPRYKIIEKRQSVAFWCNPISGHATLYWYQQILGQGPKLLIQFQNNGVVDDSQLPKDRFSAERLKGVDSTLKIQPAKLEDSAVYLCASGPSLGRGELFFGEGSRLTVL.

This clonotype has ten or more counts. This rearrangement joins TRBV7-3 to TRBJ2-3; 14 bases agree with TRBD2. Germline V gene sequence: CDR1 SGHTA, CDR2 FQGTGA. V lost 4 bases, J lost 6 bases, and 6 bases stayed unmatched. This CDR3 comprises 16 residues. The CDR3 loop reads CASSSGLAGGVDTQYF. CDR3 nucleotide sequence: TGTGCCAGCAGCTCAGGACTAGCGGGAGGAGTTGATACGCAGTATTTT.

CDR3 in amino acids: CASSLPQGTPLYNEQFF. CDR3 sequence (DNA): TGTGCCAGCAGCTTACCTCAGGGGACACCTCTCTACAATGAGCAGTTCTTC. The gene calls are TRBV5-6 and TRBJ2-1; the D gene is possibly TRBD1 (6 bases). Trimming removed 2 bases at V and 3 bases at J, with 18 bases between. Germline CDR1 is SGHDT and CDR2 is YYEEEE. The CDR3 is 17 residues long. Full variable domain (missing parts from reference TRBV5-6 and TRBJ2-1): DAGVTQSPTHLIKTRGQQVTLRCSPKSGHDTVSWYQQALGQGPQFIFQYYEEEERQRGNFPDRFSGHQFPNYSSELNVNALLLGDSALYLCASSLPQGTPLYNEQFFGPGTRLTVL.

This chain links TRBV19 with TRBJ2-1, with 8 bases matching TRBD1. The CDR3 is 17 amino acids. Germline assignment: CDR1 LNHDA and CDR2 SQIVND (reference sequence). Losses at the gene ends were 6 bases for V and 4 bases for J; bases not matched to a gene: 14. CDR3 sequence (DNA): TGTGCCAGTAGGAACCGGGACAGGATCGGACGGTACAATGAGCAGTTCTTC. It specifies CASRNRDRIGRYNEQFF.

This clonotype was seen at least ten times. The J gene is TRBJ1-4, the V gene TRBV12-5; 9 bases align to TRBD1. V shed 5 bases and J 2 bases; nucleotides not matched to a gene: 3. The CDR3 runs to 15 residues. CDR1 LGHNT and CDR2 FRNRAP come from the germline V gene. The CDR3 DNA follows: TGTGCTAGTGGTACTACAGGGGGCACTAATGAAAAACTGTTTTTT. Protein sequence: CASGTTGGTNEKLFF.

The chain links TRBV5-5 to TRBJ2-7, with no clear D. The V and J ends lost 1 base and 0 bases respectively, with 8 bases between them. The CDR3 has 14 amino acids. CDR1 and CDR2 (germline): SGHKS, YYEKEE (reference sequence). CDR3 protein: CASSLIRNSYEQYF. DNA for the CDR3: TGTGCCAGCAGCTTGATTCGAAACTCCTACGAGCAGTACTTC. Full variable domain (missing parts from reference TRBV5-5 and TRBJ2-7): DAGVTQSPTHLIKTRGQQVTLRCSPISGHKSVSWYQQVLGQGPQFIFQYYEKEERGRGNFPDRFSARQFPNYSSELNVNALLLGDSALYLCASSLIRNSYEQYFGPGTRLTVT.

Remarks on this clonotype: This may be a read error, as it is one base from a much larger clone. V usage is TRBV2 and J usage is TRBJ2-3, with D perhaps matching TRBD2 (5 bases). The CDR3 loop spans 11 amino acids. Germline V gives CDR1 SNHLY, CDR2 FYNNEI. Written as DNA, the CDR3 is TGTGTCAGCGGACTGGCTGGGGCGCAGTATTTT. This encodes CVSGLAGAQYF.

V gene TRBV6-5 combines with J gene TRBJ1-2; 10 bases line up with TRBD1. CDR1 is MNHEY, CDR2 SVGAGI, per germline. The CDR3 loop spans 16 amino acids. V shed 2 bases and J 3 bases; nucleotides not matched to a gene: 6. CDR3 protein: CASSYGQGVHHYGYTF. The CDR3 DNA reads TGTGCCAGCAGTTACGGACAGGGGGTTCATCACTATGGCTACACCTTC.

The chain joins TRBV10-3 to TRBJ2-7; TRBD1 or TRBD2 may be the D gene (5 bases each). CDR1 is ENHRY, CDR2 SYGVKD, per germline. The ends were cut back, 4 bases at V and 2 bases at J, with 15 bases in the middle. The CDR3 totals 15 residues. In nucleotides, the CDR3 is TGTGCCATCAGTGGCCGAGGGGCTGAGGCCTACGAGCAGTACTTC. Its translation: CAISGRGAEAYEQYF.

This clonotype was counted at least ten times. This chain connects TRBV12-5 to TRBJ2-3; D is perhaps TRBD1 (5 bases). This CDR3 is 17 amino acids long. With 3 bases removed from V and 0 bases from J, the gap between germline ends came to 16 bases. Germline V gene sequence: CDR1 LGHNT, CDR2 FRNRAP. CDR3 coding DNA: TGTGCTAGTGGTTTAGCCGCAAGCAGGGAAAGCACAGATACGCAGTATTTT. Translating it yields CASGLAASRESTDTQYF.

This clonotype was seen repeatedly, ten times or more. The chain combines TRBV7-8 with TRBJ2-7; D remains unclear. This CDR3 has 14 amino acids. CDR1 and CDR2 (germline): SGHVS, FQNEAQ. V lost 1 base and J lost 4, with 11 bases in between. The CDR3 region has the DNA TGTGCCAGCAGCTTAGGGTTGACGTTATACGAGCAGTACTTC. Protein: CASSLGLTLYEQYF. Drawing the rest from reference TRBV7-8 and TRBJ2-7, the complete variable domain is GAGVSQSPRYKVAKRGQDVALRCDPISGHVSLFWYQQALGQGPEFLTYFQNEAQLDKSGLPSDRFFAERPEGSVSTLKIQRTQQEDSAVYLCASSLGLTLYEQYFGPGTRLTVT.

V gene TRBV4-1 combines with J gene TRBJ2-7; the match to TRBD2 covers 14 bases. Trimming at V came to 0 bases and at J to 7 bases, leaving 20 bases not matched to a gene. The CDR3 extends over 21 amino acids. The germline gives CDR1 MGHRA, CDR2 YSYEKL. CDR3 nucleotide sequence: TGCGCCAGCAGCCAAGATCCGGGACTAGCGGGAGAACTGGGAATTCGCAATGAGCAGTACTTC. Translated, it gives CASSQDPGLAGELGIRNEQYF.

At least ten counts were recorded for this clonotype. The chain's CDR3 is CASSLDLTGTSRYEQYF. CDR3 coding DNA: TGTGCCAGCAGCTTGGATTTGACCGGGACTAGCCGCTACGAGCAGTACTTC. The chain combines TRBV7-2 with TRBJ2-7, with 9 nucleotides matching TRBD2. Germline V gives CDR1 SGHTA, CDR2 FQGNSA. CDR3 size: 17 residues. The J segment lost 3 bases and the V segment lost 3 bases, leaving 12 bases of the junction unmatched.

Concerning this clonotype: Just one base apart from a much larger clone, this may be a read error. The chain combines TRBV6-1 with TRBJ1-1, with a tentative D call TRBD1 (5 bases). V lost 6 bases and J lost 0, with 17 bases in between. The CDR3 extends over 16 amino acids. Germline assignment: CDR1 MNHNS and CDR2 SASEGT. CDR3 loop: CASRPGAGGLNTEAFF. The CDR3 coding sequence is TGTGCCAGCAGACCCGGTGCCGGGGGTTTGAACACTGAAGCTTTCTTT.

This clonotype was detected many times. The chain links TRBV12-3 or TRBV12-4 to TRBJ2-7; the match to TRBD2 covers 14 bases. This CDR3 is 15 amino acids long. The J segment lost 6 bases and the V segment lost 3 bases, leaving 4 bases of the junction unmatched. CDR3 region: CASSLTSGRAGEQYF. The DNA of the CDR3 is TGTGCCAGCAGTTTGACTAGCGGGAGGGCCGGCGAGCAGTACTTC.

This clonotype was seen many times. The V gene is TRBV27, the J gene TRBJ2-7; D remains unclear. V lost 4 bases, J lost 2 bases, and 12 bases lay in between. The germline V gene encodes CDR1 MNHEY and CDR2 SMNVEV (reference sequence). The CDR3 totals 14 residues. CDR3 bases: TGTGCCAGCAGTTCCCGGGCCACCCCCTACGAGCAGTACTTC. Its protein is CASSSRATPYEQYF.